This record looks at one T cell receptor (beta chain) sequence and its context. Germline CDR1 is SGHRS and CDR2 is YFSETQ. Trimming cost V 0 bases and J 1 base, with 11 bases left between them. The CDR3 contains 15 residues. This entry comes from a study of response to subunit inactivated influenza vaccine. TCRdb itself ran the RT-PCR reads through MiXCR, one entry per CDR3 protein. Of some 520,000 distinct CDR3 sequences in the sample, about 15% were seen once. The chain combines TRBV5-1 with TRBJ2-7, with D possibly being TRBD1 (6 bases). This clonotype originated in a man aged 50 to 69 who received an inactivated influenza vaccine. Sequences were derived from CD4+ T cells sorted from PBMCs, sampled around 25 months after vaccination. The CDR3 DNA sequence: TGCGCCAGCAGCTTGGGACAGGCGGTATCCTACGAGCAGTACTTC. It is translated as CASSLGQAVSYEQYF.